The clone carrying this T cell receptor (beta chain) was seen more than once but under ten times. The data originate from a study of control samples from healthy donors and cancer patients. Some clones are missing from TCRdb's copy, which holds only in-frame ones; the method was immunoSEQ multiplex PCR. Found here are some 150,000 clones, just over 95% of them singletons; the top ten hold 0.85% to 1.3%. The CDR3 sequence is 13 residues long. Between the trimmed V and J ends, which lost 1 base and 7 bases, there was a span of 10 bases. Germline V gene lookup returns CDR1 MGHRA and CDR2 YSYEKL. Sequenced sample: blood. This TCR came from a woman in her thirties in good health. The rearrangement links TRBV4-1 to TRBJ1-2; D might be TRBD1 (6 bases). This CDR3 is CASSQAGAGGYTF. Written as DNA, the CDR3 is TGCGCCAGCAGCCAAGCGGGGGCGGGTGGCTACACCTTC.